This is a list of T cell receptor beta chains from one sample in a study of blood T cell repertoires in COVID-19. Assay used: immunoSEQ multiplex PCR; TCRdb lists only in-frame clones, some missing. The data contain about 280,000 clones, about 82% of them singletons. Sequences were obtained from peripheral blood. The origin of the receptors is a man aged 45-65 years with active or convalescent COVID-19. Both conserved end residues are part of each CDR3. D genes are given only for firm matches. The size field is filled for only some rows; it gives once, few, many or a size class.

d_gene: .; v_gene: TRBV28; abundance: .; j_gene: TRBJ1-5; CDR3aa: CASRGPNQPQHF; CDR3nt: TGTGCCAGCAGGGGGCCCAATCAGCCCCAGCATTTT
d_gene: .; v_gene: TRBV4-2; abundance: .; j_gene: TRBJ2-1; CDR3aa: CASSLERRNEQFF; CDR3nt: TGTGCCAGCAGCCTAGAGCGTCGGAATGAGCAGTTCTTC
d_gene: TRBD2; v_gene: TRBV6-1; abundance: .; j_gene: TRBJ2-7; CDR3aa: CASSEAPGAGAYEQYF; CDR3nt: TGTGCCAGCAGTGAAGCCCCCGGGGCGGGAGCCTACGAGCAGTACTTC
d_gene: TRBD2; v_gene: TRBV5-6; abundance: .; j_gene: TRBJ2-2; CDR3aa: CASSLLAGGLGELFF; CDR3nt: TGTGCCAGCAGCTTGCTAGCGGGAGGGCTCGGGGAGCTGTTTTTT
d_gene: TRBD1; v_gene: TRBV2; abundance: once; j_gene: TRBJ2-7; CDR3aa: CASSEDRGRFREQYF; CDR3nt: TGTGCCAGCAGTGAAGACAGGGGGCGATTTCGCGAGCAGTACTTC
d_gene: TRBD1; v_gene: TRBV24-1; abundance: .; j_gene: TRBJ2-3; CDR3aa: CATSDATGGGRGPDTQYF; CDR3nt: TGTGCCACCAGTGATGCGACAGGGGGCGGTCGGGGCCCGGATACGCAGTATTTT
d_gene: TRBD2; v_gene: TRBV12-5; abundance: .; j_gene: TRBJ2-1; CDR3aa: CASGSLLLAGAYNEQFF; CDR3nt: TGTGCTAGTGGTTCCCTGCTTCTAGCGGGAGCCTACAATGAGCAGTTCTTC
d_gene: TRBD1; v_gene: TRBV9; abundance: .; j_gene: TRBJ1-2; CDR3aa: CASSAGQGGYGYTF; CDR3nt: TGTGCCAGCAGCGCCGGACAGGGAGGCTATGGCTACACCTTC
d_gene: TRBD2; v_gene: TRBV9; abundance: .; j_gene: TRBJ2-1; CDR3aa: CASSAGGDLGNEQFF; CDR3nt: TGTGCCAGCAGCGCCGGGGGGGATCTAGGGAATGAGCAGTTCTTC
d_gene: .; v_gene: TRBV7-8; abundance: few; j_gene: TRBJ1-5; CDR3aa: CASSGEGQRRPQHF; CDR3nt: TGTGCCAGCTCAGGGGAGGGACAAAGGAGGCCCCAGCATTTT
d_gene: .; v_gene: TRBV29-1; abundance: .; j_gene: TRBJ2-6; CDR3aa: CSVEEREASGANVLTF; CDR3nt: TGCAGCGTTGAAGAGAGGGAAGCTTCTGGGGCCAACGTCCTGACTTTC
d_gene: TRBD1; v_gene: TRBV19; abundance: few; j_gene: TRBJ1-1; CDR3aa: CASSIQGTGHTEAFF; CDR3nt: TGTGCCAGTAGTATACAAGGGACAGGACACACTGAAGCTTTCTTT
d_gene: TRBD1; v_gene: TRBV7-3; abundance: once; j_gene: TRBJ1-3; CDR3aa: CASSLEGQGTGNTIYF; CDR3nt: TGTGCCAGCAGCTTAGAGGGACAGGGGACTGGAAACACCATATATTTT
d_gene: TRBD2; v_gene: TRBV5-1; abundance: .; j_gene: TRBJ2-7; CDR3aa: CASSLDIGAGGREQYF; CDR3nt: TGCGCCAGCAGCTTGGACATAGGAGCGGGAGGACGCGAGCAGTACTTC
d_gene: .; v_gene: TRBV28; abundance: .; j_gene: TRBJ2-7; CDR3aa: CASTLHPYERYF; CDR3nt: TGTGCCAGCACCTTGCACCCCTACGAGCGGTACTTC
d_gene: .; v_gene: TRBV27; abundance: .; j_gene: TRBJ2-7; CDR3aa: CASSLGAPSVGYEQYF; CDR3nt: TGTGCCAGCAGTTTAGGAGCCCCCTCTGTGGGCTACGAGCAGTACTTC
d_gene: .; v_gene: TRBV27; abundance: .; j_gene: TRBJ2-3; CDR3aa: CASSPRLGRSPDTQYF; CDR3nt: TGTGCCAGCAGTCCCCGTTTGGGGAGGTCCCCAGATACGCAGTATTTT
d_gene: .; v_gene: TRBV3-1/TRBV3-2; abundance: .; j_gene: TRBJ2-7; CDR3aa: CASSQVSAPQIKRTSIYEQYF; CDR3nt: TGTGCCAGCAGCCAAGTTTCCGCCCCGCAGATTAAGCGGACCTCAATTTACGAGCAGTACTTC
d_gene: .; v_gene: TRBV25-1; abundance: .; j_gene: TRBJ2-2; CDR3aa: CASTAEAGELFF; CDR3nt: TGTGCCAGCACCGCGGAGGCCGGGGAGCTGTTTTTT
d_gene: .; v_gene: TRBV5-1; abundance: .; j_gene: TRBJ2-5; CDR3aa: CASSLSRRVRETQYF; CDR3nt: TGCGCCAGCAGCTTGAGTCGCAGGGTAAGGGAGACCCAGTACTTC
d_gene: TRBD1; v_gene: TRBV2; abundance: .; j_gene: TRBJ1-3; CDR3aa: CASSVGTVSGNTIYF; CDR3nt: TGTGCCAGCAGCGTAGGGACAGTCTCTGGAAACACCATATATTTT
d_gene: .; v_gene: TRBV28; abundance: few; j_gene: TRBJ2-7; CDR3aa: CASSPIGTDSYEQYF; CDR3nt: TGTGCCAGCAGTCCCATCGGGACTGACTCCTACGAGCAGTACTTC
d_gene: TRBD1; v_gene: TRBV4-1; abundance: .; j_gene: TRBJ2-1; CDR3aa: CASSRLGTVNNEQFF; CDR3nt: TGCGCCAGCAGCCGTCTTGGGACAGTTAACAATGAGCAGTTCTTC
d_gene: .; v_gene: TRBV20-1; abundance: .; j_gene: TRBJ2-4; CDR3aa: CSARENIQYF; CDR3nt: TGCAGTGCGAGGGAAAACATTCAGTACTTC
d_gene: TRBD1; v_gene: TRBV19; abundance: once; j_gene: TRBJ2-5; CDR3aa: CASSRARTGGRETQYF; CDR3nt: TGTGCCAGTAGTAGGGCAAGGACAGGGGGCCGTGAGACCCAGTACTTC
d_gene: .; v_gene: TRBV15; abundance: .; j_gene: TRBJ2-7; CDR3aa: CATSRVSGSYEQYF; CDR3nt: TGTGCCACCAGCAGAGTTAGCGGCTCCTACGAGCAGTACTTC
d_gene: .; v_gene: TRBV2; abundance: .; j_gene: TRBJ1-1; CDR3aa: CASSERQGPEAFF; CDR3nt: TGTGCCAGCAGTGAGCGCCAGGGCCCTGAAGCTTTCTTT
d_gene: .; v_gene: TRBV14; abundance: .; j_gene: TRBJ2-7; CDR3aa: CASSQDFNSWYF; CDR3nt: TGTGCCAGCAGCCAAGATTTTAACAGTTGGTACTTC
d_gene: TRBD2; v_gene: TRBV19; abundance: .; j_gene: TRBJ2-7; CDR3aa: CASRFAAAGVYEQYF; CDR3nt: TGTGCCAGTAGGTTTGCTGCGGCGGGAGTCTACGAGCAGTACTTC
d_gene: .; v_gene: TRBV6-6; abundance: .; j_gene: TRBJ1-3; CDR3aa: CASSTDRANTIYF; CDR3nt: TGTGCCAGCAGCACGGACAGAGCAAACACCATATATTTT
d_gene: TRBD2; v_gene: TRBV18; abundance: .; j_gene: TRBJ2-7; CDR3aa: CASSPRTSEYEQYF; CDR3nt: TGTGCCAGCTCACCACGGACTAGCGAGTACGAGCAGTACTTC
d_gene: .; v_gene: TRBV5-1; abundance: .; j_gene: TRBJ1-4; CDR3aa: CASSLVGGTNEKLFF; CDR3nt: TGCGCCAGCAGCTTGGTTGGAGGGACTAATGAAAAACTGTTTTTT
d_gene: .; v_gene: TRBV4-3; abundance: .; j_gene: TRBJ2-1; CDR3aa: CASSQDTGYNEQFF; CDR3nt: TGCGCCAGCAGCCAAGACACGGGTTACAATGAGCAGTTCTTC
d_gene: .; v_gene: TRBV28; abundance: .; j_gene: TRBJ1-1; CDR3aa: CASSKGLPTEAFF; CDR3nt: TGTGCCAGCAGTAAAGGACTGCCCACTGAAGCTTTCTTT
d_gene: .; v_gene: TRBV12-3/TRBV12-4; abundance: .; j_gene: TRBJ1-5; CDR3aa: CASSIASNQPQHF; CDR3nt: TGTGCCAGCAGTATCGCGAGTAATCAGCCCCAGCATTTT
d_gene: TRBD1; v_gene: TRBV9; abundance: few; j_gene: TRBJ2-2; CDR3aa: CASSVDGTGTTGELFF; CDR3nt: TGTGCCAGCAGCGTAGATGGGACAGGGACCACCGGGGAGCTGTTTTTT
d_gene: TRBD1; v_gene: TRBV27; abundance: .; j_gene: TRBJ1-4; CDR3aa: CASGPDRGREKLFF; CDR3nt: TGTGCCAGCGGGCCGGACAGGGGACGTGAAAAACTGTTTTTT
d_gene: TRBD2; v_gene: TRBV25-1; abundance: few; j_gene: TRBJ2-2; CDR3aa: CASSDSPGGGLTGELFF; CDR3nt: TGTGCCAGCAGTGACTCCCCGGGGGGAGGGTTGACCGGGGAGCTGTTTTTT
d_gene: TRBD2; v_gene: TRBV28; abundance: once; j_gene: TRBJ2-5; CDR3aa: CASSFRVAGGPQYF; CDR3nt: TGTGCCAGCAGTTTTAGGGTAGCGGGAGGGCCCCAGTACTTC
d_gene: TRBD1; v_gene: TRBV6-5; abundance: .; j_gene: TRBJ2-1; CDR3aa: CASSYSRQGDNEQFF; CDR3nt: TGTGCCAGCAGTTACTCTCGACAGGGGGACAATGAGCAGTTCTTC
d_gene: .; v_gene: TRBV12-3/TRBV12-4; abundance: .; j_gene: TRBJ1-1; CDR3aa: CASRKTATEAFF; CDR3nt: TGTGCCAGCAGAAAGACTGCAACTGAAGCTTTCTTT
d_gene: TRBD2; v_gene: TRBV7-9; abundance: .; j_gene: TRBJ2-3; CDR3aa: CASSSGGDTQYF; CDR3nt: TGTGCCAGCAGCTCGGGGGGAGATACGCAGTATTTT
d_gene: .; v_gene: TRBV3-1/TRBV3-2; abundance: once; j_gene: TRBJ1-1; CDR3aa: CASSQDTGPQAFF; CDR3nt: TGTGCCAGCAGCCAAGATACGGGTCCCCAAGCTTTCTTT
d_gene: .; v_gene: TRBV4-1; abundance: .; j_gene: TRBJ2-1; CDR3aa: CASSQILLATEQFF; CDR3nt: TGCGCCAGCAGCCAAATTCTACTAGCCACTGAGCAGTTCTTC
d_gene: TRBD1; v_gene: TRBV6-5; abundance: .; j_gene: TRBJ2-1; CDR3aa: CASRRGTGHNEQFF; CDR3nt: TGTGCCAGCAGACGCGGGACAGGGCACAATGAGCAGTTCTTC
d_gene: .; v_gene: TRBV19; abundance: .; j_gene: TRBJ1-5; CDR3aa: CASTTGWGLSNQPQHF; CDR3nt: TGTGCCAGTACCACCGGGTGGGGGCTTAGCAATCAGCCCCAGCATTTT
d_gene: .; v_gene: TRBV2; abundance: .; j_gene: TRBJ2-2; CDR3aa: CASSEARFGELFF; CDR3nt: TGTGCCAGCAGTGAAGCGCGGTTCGGGGAGCTGTTTTTT
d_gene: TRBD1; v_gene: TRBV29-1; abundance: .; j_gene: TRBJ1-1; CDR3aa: CSVRDSLNTEAFF; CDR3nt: TGCAGCGTCCGGGACAGCTTGAACACTGAAGCTTTCTTT
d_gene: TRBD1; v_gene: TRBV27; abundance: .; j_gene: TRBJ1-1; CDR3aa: CASRFGARQGAYTEAFF; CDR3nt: TGTGCCAGCAGGTTCGGGGCCCGACAGGGGGCGTATACTGAAGCTTTCTTT
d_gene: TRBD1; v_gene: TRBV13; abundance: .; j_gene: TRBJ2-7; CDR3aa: CASSFRTGDEQYF; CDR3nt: TGTGCCAGCAGCTTCCGTACAGGGGACGAGCAGTACTTC
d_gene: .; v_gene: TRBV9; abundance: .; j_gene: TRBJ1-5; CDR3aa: CASSVSGYSNQPQHF; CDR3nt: TGTGCCAGCAGCGTCTCGGGGTATAGCAATCAGCCCCAGCATTTT
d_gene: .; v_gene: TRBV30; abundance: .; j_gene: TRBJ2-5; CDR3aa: CAWSFSQNPQETQYF; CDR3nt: TGTGCCTGGAGTTTTTCACAGAACCCCCAAGAGACCCAGTACTTC
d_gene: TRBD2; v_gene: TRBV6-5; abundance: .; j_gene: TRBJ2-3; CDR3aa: CASALSGAGADTQYF; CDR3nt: TGTGCCAGCGCCCTCAGCGGGGCGGGCGCAGATACGCAGTATTTT
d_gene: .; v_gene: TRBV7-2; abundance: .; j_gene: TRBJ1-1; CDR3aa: CASSLSRDKDRAFF; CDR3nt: TGTGCCAGCAGCCTGTCCCGGGACAAGGATAGGGCTTTCTTT
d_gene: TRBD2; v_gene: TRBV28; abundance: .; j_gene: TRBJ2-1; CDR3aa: CASSLAGGRNEQFF; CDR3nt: TGTGCCAGCAGTTTAGCGGGAGGTAGAAATGAGCAGTTCTTC